A selection of T cell receptor beta chains follows, all from one sample in a study of blood T cell repertoires in COVID-19. The table came from immunoSEQ multiplex PCR; TCRdb's copy has only in-frame clones and leaves some out. The data hold about 140,000 clones, with approximately 85% observed a single time. The sequenced sample was peripheral blood. These receptor sequences come from a man between 45 and 60 years old with acute or convalescent COVID-19. Each CDR3 is given with its conserved first and last residue. The D gene is left open where the match is weak. Clone size is shown for a subset of rows, as once, few, many or a class of expanded clone.

D gene,clone size,J gene,V gene,CDR3 DNA,CDR3 protein
NA,NA,TRBJ1-2,TRBV14,TGTGCCAGCAGCTACAGATATCTCTATGGCTACACCTTC,CASSYRYLYGYTF
TRBD1,NA,TRBJ1-2,TRBV7-6,TGTGCCAGCAGCCCCGGGACAGTATCGTCCTATGGCTACACCTTC,CASSPGTVSSYGYTF
TRBD1,NA,TRBJ2-2,TRBV28,TGTGCCAGCAAGAAATTGACAGGGGGTTACGGGGAGCTGTTTTTT,CASKKLTGGYGELFF
NA,few,TRBJ1-5,TRBV18,TGTGCCAGCTCACCGATAAGGGAGAGGCTGAATCAGCCCCAGCATTTT,CASSPIRERLNQPQHF
NA,NA,TRBJ1-5,TRBV6-5,TGTGCCAGCAAGACAGGCAATCAGCCCCAGCATTTT,CASKTGNQPQHF
TRBD1,NA,TRBJ2-3,TRBV7-6,TGTGCCAGCAGCTCAAAACAGGGGGCCGATACGCAGTATTTT,CASSSKQGADTQYF
TRBD1,NA,TRBJ1-6,TRBV5-4,TGTGCCAGCAGCTGGGACAGGGATAATTCACCCCTCCACTTT,CASSWDRDNSPLHF
NA,NA,TRBJ1-2,TRBV29-1,TGCAGCGTTGAGGTTGGGCTGAGAGCTAACTATGGCTACACCTTC,CSVEVGLRANYGYTF
TRBD1,NA,TRBJ1-1,TRBV27,TGTGCCAGCTCCCTAGGGGGCGACACTGAAGCTTTCTTT,CASSLGGDTEAFF
NA,NA,TRBJ2-7,TRBV5-1,TGCGCCAGCAGCTTGATGTCAGGGGACGAGCAGTACTTC,CASSLMSGDEQYF
NA,NA,TRBJ2-5,TRBV5-4,TGTGCCAGCAGCTTGGGCCCAGGGGAAGAGACCCAGTACTTC,CASSLGPGEETQYF
NA,NA,TRBJ2-6,TRBV30,TGTGCCTGGAGTAGGGAGAGCTCTGGGGCCAACGTCCTGACTTTC,CAWSRESSGANVLTF
TRBD1,once,TRBJ1-6,TRBV19,TGTGCCACAAGTAGTAGGACAGGGAGGAATTCACCCCTCCACTTT,CATSSRTGRNSPLHF
NA,NA,TRBJ2-2,TRBV19,TGTGCCAGTAGTGTCAGACAGGGGGAGCTGTTTTTT,CASSVRQGELFF
NA,once,TRBJ2-2,TRBV5-1,TGCGCCAGCAGCCTCCAGGGCAGCAGGGGAACCGGGGAGCTGTTTTTT,CASSLQGSRGTGELFF
NA,once,TRBJ2-3,TRBV28,TGTGCCAGCAGTTTTTCTATTTCAGATACGCAGTATTTT,CASSFSISDTQYF
TRBD1,NA,TRBJ2-7,TRBV18,TGTGCCAGCTCACCGAAGACAGGGAGCTACGAGCAGTACTTC,CASSPKTGSYEQYF
NA,NA,TRBJ2-7,TRBV19,TGTGCCAGTAGTAGTAAACCGGGACTGCCCTACGAGCAGTACTTC,CASSSKPGLPYEQYF
NA,few,TRBJ2-2,TRBV9,TGTGCCAGCAGCAGCAGGGACTCCGAGATAAGGGAAGGGGAGCTGTTTTTT,CASSSRDSEIREGELFF
NA,once,TRBJ1-6,TRBV7-9,TGTGCCAGCAGCTTTGGACAGAATAATTCACCCCTCCACTTT,CASSFGQNNSPLHF
TRBD1,NA,TRBJ1-5,TRBV6-1,TGTGCCAGCAGTGAAGGTCAGGGGACAGGGGTTCAGCCCCAGCATTTT,CASSEGQGTGVQPQHF
NA,NA,TRBJ2-1,TRBV4-1,TGCGCCAGCAGACTAAGACCGGGATCCGGGGGCAATGAGCAGTTCTTC,CASRLRPGSGGNEQFF
TRBD1,NA,TRBJ1-1,TRBV7-9,TGTGCCAGCAGGCCCCAGGGGGCGCGTACGCTGAACACTGAAGCTTTCTTT,CASRPQGARTLNTEAFF
TRBD1,NA,TRBJ2-3,TRBV10-3,TGTGCCATCAGTAAAGACAGGGACACAGATACGCAGTATTTT,CAISKDRDTDTQYF
NA,NA,TRBJ2-7,TRBV2,TGTGCCAGCAAGCAGGCGTCTGAGCAGTACTTC,CASKQASEQYF
TRBD1,NA,TRBJ1-3,TRBV14,TGTGCCAGCAGCTCCGGGACAGGGACAGGAAACACCATATATTTT,CASSSGTGTGNTIYF
TRBD2,NA,TRBJ2-1,TRBV7-3,TGTGCCAGCAGCTTCAGAGCGGGGGGCTCCTACAATGAGCAGTTCTTC,CASSFRAGGSYNEQFF
TRBD2,NA,TRBJ2-1,TRBV24-1,TGTGCCACCAGTGACCACAGCGGGAGGAGTTACAATGAGCAGTTCTTC,CATSDHSGRSYNEQFF
NA,NA,TRBJ2-5,TRBV15,TGTGCCACCAGCCCCTCCAGGGGTGGGACCCAGTACTTC,CATSPSRGGTQYF
NA,few,TRBJ2-7,TRBV19,TGTGCGAGTGGAGGACAGAGAGGTTACGAGCAGTACTTC,CASGGQRGYEQYF
NA,NA,TRBJ2-5,TRBV6-5,TGTGCCAGCAGTTACACACTGGGACTGCAAGAGACCCAGTACTTC,CASSYTLGLQETQYF
NA,NA,TRBJ2-1,TRBV5-1,TGCGCCAGCAGCTTGAGTAGCTCCTACAATGAGCAGTTCTTC,CASSLSSSYNEQFF
TRBD2,NA,TRBJ2-2,TRBV28,TGTGCCAGCAGTTTATTGGGACTAGCGGGAGGGCCGGGCACCGGGGAGCTGTTTTTT,CASSLLGLAGGPGTGELFF
NA,few,TRBJ2-7,TRBV24-1,TGTGCCACCAGTGGTCAACACTCCTACGAGCAGTACTTC,CATSGQHSYEQYF
TRBD1,NA,TRBJ2-2,TRBV7-9,TGTGCCAGCAAGAATCCCGGGACAGAGAACACCGGGGAGCTGTTTTTT,CASKNPGTENTGELFF
TRBD1,once,TRBJ2-5,TRBV24-1,TGTGCCACCAGTGATTCGAGGACAGGGGCGGGGAGGGAGACCCAGTACTTC,CATSDSRTGAGRETQYF
TRBD1,NA,TRBJ1-5,TRBV24-1,TGTGCCACCAGTGGACAGGGGAGCCAGCCCCAGCATTTT,CATSGQGSQPQHF
NA,NA,TRBJ2-1,TRBV7-6,TGTGCCAGCACTAAGATACGCGGGGTAGACAATGAGCAGTTCTTC,CASTKIRGVDNEQFF
TRBD2,NA,TRBJ2-1,TRBV5-1,TGCGCCAGCAGCTCGGGACTAGCGGGACTATACAATGAGCAGTTCTTC,CASSSGLAGLYNEQFF
TRBD1,NA,TRBJ2-5,TRBV9,TGTGCCAGCAGCACCCACAGGGGAGAGACCCAGTACTTC,CASSTHRGETQYF
TRBD1,NA,TRBJ2-5,TRBV2,TGTGCCAGCAGCCCTGGGACAGGGGGCGCGAGAGAGACCCAGTACTTC,CASSPGTGGARETQYF
TRBD2,few,TRBJ2-7,TRBV3-1/TRBV3-2,TGTGCCAGCAGTCGGGGGGGTTACGAGCAGTACTTC,CASSRGGYEQYF
TRBD1,NA,TRBJ1-5,TRBV30,TGTGCCTGGAGACCGGGACAGGGGCCTAATCAGCCCCAGCATTTT,CAWRPGQGPNQPQHF
NA,NA,TRBJ2-1,TRBV3-1/TRBV3-2,TGTGCCAGCAGCCCTCCCTTACGGGAGTACAATGAGCAGTTCTTC,CASSPPLREYNEQFF
NA,NA,TRBJ2-2,TRBV11-3,TGTGCCAGCAGCTTATCCCCGGGGATTAACACAAAGGGGGCCGGGGAGCTGTTTTTT,CASSLSPGINTKGAGELFF
NA,NA,TRBJ2-1,TRBV7-2,TGTGCCAGCAGCCTCCTAGCGAGCTCCTACAATGAGCAGTTCTTC,CASSLLASSYNEQFF
NA,NA,TRBJ2-7,TRBV30,TGTGCCTGGAGTGAAGGTCCGCGGGGCTACGAGCAGTACTTC,CAWSEGPRGYEQYF